These 26 T cell receptor beta chains share one sample of origin, sequenced in a study of OX40 agonist ivuxolimab in advanced cancers. Assay used: immunoSEQ multiplex PCR; TCRdb lists only in-frame clones, some missing. This sample has about 76,000 clones; about 88% occur once, and the top ten carry 10% to 15%. Sequences were derived from CD4+ or CD8+ T cells sorted from blood, sampled in a trial of the OX40 agonist ivuxolimab. These receptors were taken from an adult with an advanced solid tumor such as melanoma, head and neck, liver or kidney cancer.

V usage is TRBV27 and J usage is TRBJ1-4; D perhaps matches TRBD1 (5 bases). V was shortened by 1 base and J by 3 bases, with 9 bases between the two germline ends. The CDR3 runs 15 residues. CDR1 is MNHEY, CDR2 SMNVEV, per germline (reference sequence). The CDR3 loop is CASSLLGGANEKLFF. DNA of the CDR3: TGTGCCAGCAGTTTATTGGGGGGGGCTAATGAAAAACTGTTTTTT.

The V gene is TRBV10-3, the J gene TRBJ1-1; D unresolved. Germline CDR1 ENHRY, CDR2 SYGVKD. CDR3 length: 16 amino acids. Trimming shortened V by 2 bases and J by 3 bases, and 16 bases separated the two germline ends. CDR3 in DNA: TGTGCCATCAGTGAGCCCGACGGCCCTGCGGACACTGAAGCTTTCTTT. This gives the protein CAISEPDGPADTEAFF.

The chain couples TRBV27 to TRBJ2-7, with 9 nucleotides matching TRBD1. Germline values: CDR1 MNHEY, CDR2 SMNVEV (reference sequence). CDR3 length: 15 amino acids. V lost 3 bases and J lost 3; bases outside the gene matches: 6. The CDR3 loop is CASSFRGQGSYEQYF. CDR3 nucleotides: TGTGCCAGCAGTTTCCGGGGACAGGGTAGCTACGAGCAGTACTTC.

The chain recombines TRBV19 with TRBJ2-5; 10 bases agree with TRBD2. This CDR3 region has 18 residues. After removal of 3 bases from V and 1 base from J, the junction contained 11 bases not matched to a gene. Germline V gene data show CDR1 as LNHDA and CDR2 as SQIVND (reference sequence). CDR3: CASSISASGGRAQETQYF. The CDR3 DNA follows: TGTGCCAGTAGTATTTCGGCTAGCGGGGGAAGGGCCCAAGAGACCCAGTACTTC.

This rearrangement joins TRBV5-6 to TRBJ2-3; 13 nucleotides line up with TRBD2. V was clipped by 0 bases and J by 6 bases; unmatched bases: 4. CDR1 and CDR2 from the germline V gene are SGHDT and YYEEEE. The CDR3 runs to 16 residues. In nucleotides, the CDR3 is TGTGCCAGCAGCTTGGGAACTAGCGGGAGGGGGGATACGCAGTATTTT. Protein sequence: CASSLGTSGRGDTQYF.

The chain joins TRBV2 to TRBJ2-7; the match to TRBD2 covers 9 bases. V lost 6 bases, J lost 2 bases, and 5 bases stayed unmatched. There are 14 residues in the CDR3. CDR1 and CDR2 (germline): SNHLY, FYNNEI. The CDR3 DNA sequence: TGTGCCAGCAGGGAGCGGGAGGAAACCTACGAGCAGTACTTC. The encoded protein is CASREREETYEQYF.

V gene TRBV5-4 combines with J gene TRBJ2-2; TRBD1 matches at 8 bases. The CDR3 loop spans 15 amino acids. With V trimmed by 0 bases and J by 8 bases, 6 bases remained unmatched. Germline CDR1 is SGHNT and CDR2 is YYREEE (reference sequence). The CDR3 region has the DNA TGTGCCAGCAGCTTGGCACCAGGGGGCGGTGGGGAGCTGTTTTTT. It yields the protein CASSLAPGGGGELFF.

This clone was counted between two and nine times. This rearrangement joins TRBV4-1 to TRBJ2-1, with D maybe TRBD2 (5 bases). With 2 bases removed from V and 7 bases from J, the gap between germline ends came to 12 bases. Germline CDR1 MGHRA, CDR2 YSYEKL. There are 14 residues in the CDR3. In DNA, the CDR3 is TGCGCCAGCAGCCAACTGCACGAGGGAAATGAGCAGTTCTTC. Protein product: CASSQLHEGNEQFF.

This rearrangement joins TRBV27 to TRBJ1-2; D call uncertain. The CDR3 is made up of 17 amino acids. Germline V lookup: CDR1 MNHEY, CDR2 SMNVEV (reference sequence). V lost 3 bases and J lost 1, with 18 bases in between. This CDR3 is CASSFRGQAEVNYGYTF. As DNA, the CDR3 is TGTGCCAGCAGTTTCCGGGGTCAGGCGGAAGTTAACTATGGCTACACCTTC.

This chain uses TRBV12-5 with TRBJ1-5; D might be TRBD1 (6 bases). Germline V CDR1 and CDR2: LGHNT, FRNRAP. The V gene lost 1 base and the J gene lost 6 bases, with 13 bases spanning the gap. The CDR3 is 15 residues long. The CDR3 region is CASGLADSVGQPQHF. In DNA, the CDR3 is TGTGCTAGTGGTTTGGCGGACAGTGTTGGTCAGCCCCAGCATTTT.

The chain couples TRBV4-1 to TRBJ2-3, with TRBD2 matching 12 bases. This CDR3 is built from 18 residues. Per the germline V gene, CDR1 is MGHRA and CDR2 is YSYEKL. Trimming removed 2 bases from V and 3 bases from J; junction bases left unmatched: 9. DNA for the CDR3: TGCGCCAGCAGCCAATTCCTAGCGGGAGGGCCCCGGACAGATACGCAGTATTTT. Encoded protein: CASSQFLAGGPRTDTQYF.

The chain joins TRBV30 to TRBJ1-1; D perhaps matches TRBD1 (6 bases). V lost 0 bases and J lost 7, with 9 bases in between. Germline CDR1 and CDR2: GTSNPN and SVGIG (reference sequence). This CDR3 has 12 amino acids. CDR3 in amino acids: CAWSVTGLEAFF. CDR3 DNA sequence: TGTGCCTGGAGTGTGACAGGCCTTGAAGCTTTCTTT.

V and J are TRBV6-5 and TRBJ2-7; possibly TRBD1 for D (5 bases). The germline V gene has CDR1 MNHEY and CDR2 SVGAGI. Trimming pared 6 bases from V and 3 bases from J, leaving 18 bases between. The CDR3 has 15 residues. The chain's CDR3 is CASRTPTGVNYEQYF. CDR3 coding DNA: TGTGCCAGCAGAACACCTACAGGAGTGAACTACGAGCAGTACTTC.

The J gene is TRBJ1-1, the V gene TRBV9; TRBD1 matches at 8 bases. This CDR3 region has 15 residues. Unmatched junction bases numbered 5, after V lost 4 bases and J lost 0 bases. The germline gives CDR1 SGDLS, CDR2 YYNGEE. CDR3 DNA sequence: TGTGCCAGCAGCTCAGGGACAGGTATGAACACTGAAGCTTTCTTT. This sequence encodes CASSSGTGMNTEAFF.

The genes are TRBV6-1 and TRBJ2-5, with D maybe TRBD2 (7 bases). The CDR3 extends over 15 amino acids. Germline assignment: CDR1 MNHNS and CDR2 SASEGT. With 2 bases removed from V and 5 bases from J, the gap between germline ends came to 15 bases. The CDR3 DNA reads TGTGCCAGCAGTGAATCGTCGGGGGGCGTGGAGACCCAGTACTTC. Its translation: CASSESSGGVETQYF.

The rearrangement joins TRBV19 to TRBJ1-4; D is possibly TRBD1 (6 bases). Germline V gene sequence: CDR1 LNHDA, CDR2 SQIVND (reference sequence). The V end was cut by 6 bases, the J end by 8 bases, with 16 bases between. The CDR3 is 14 amino acids. The CDR3 DNA is TGTGCCAGTAGCGAGGGACATGGTGTAGAAAAACTGTTTTTT. This gives the protein CASSEGHGVEKLFF.

J is TRBJ1-5 and V is TRBV2; 9 bases agree with TRBD1. This CDR3 region has 15 residues. Unmatched junction bases numbered 7, after V lost 4 bases and J lost 6 bases. Germline V gene data show CDR1 as SNHLY and CDR2 as FYNNEI. Here the CDR3 reads CASSGGQGAGQPQHF. CDR3 coding DNA: TGTGCCAGCAGTGGGGGACAGGGCGCGGGTCAGCCCCAGCATTTT.

The chain carries TRBV19 and TRBJ2-7; 11 bases are shared with TRBD2. This CDR3 contains 13 residues. V was pared by 7 bases and J by 7 bases, with 6 bases of the junction left unmatched. Germline V gene lookup returns CDR1 LNHDA and CDR2 SQIVND (reference sequence). CDR3 DNA: TGTGCCAGTAAACTAGCGGGAGTTGGAGAGCAGTACTTC. Its protein is CASKLAGVGEQYF.

The gene calls are TRBV6-5 and TRBJ1-4, with D tentatively TRBD1 (5 bases). V was trimmed by 5 bases and J by 6 bases, leaving 10 bases between them. The length of the CDR3 is 13 residues. Per the germline V gene, CDR1 is MNHEY and CDR2 is SVGAGI. The CDR3 here is CASSVTQDEKLFF. CDR3 coding DNA: TGTGCCAGCAGTGTTACACAGGATGAAAAACTGTTTTTT.

Written as DNA, the CDR3 is TGTGCCAGCAGTTTAAAGGGGAGAGGGGGCCCCCAGCATTTT. Amino acid sequence: CASSLKGRGGPQHF. The rearrangement uses TRBV27 and TRBJ1-5; TRBD1 agrees at 7 bases. V was pared by 2 bases and J by 10 bases, with 8 bases of the junction left unmatched. The CDR3 totals 14 residues. Germline lookup yields CDR1 MNHEY and CDR2 SMNVEV (reference sequence).

This clone was seen a handful of times. The CDR3 nucleotides read TGTGCCAGCAGTGAAGAGAATAGCGGGAGTTACGAGCAGTACTTC. It yields the protein CASSEENSGSYEQYF. V is TRBV6-1 and J is TRBJ2-7; 9 bases fit TRBD2. CDR3 length: 15 residues. The junction had 5 bases not matched to a gene; V was cut back by 1 base and J by 4 bases. Looked up from germline, CDR1 is MNHNS and CDR2 is SASEGT.

The rearrangement uses TRBV27 and TRBJ2-2; D call uncertain. The CDR3 contains 15 residues. Between the trimmed V and J ends, which lost 7 bases and 5 bases, there was a span of 17 bases. CDR1 MNHEY and CDR2 SMNVEV come from the germline V gene (reference sequence). CDR3 sequence reads: CASTSGPVGTGELFF. The CDR3 DNA follows: TGTGCCAGCACGTCCGGGCCCGTGGGAACCGGGGAGCTGTTTTTT.

CDR3 nucleotide sequence: TGTGCCAGCAGCTCCGCGGCAACTAATGAAAAACTGTTTTTT. Amino acid sequence: CASSSAATNEKLFF. The rearrangement links TRBV7-9 to TRBJ1-4; D is unclear. CDR3 size: 14 residues. Germline V gene sequence: CDR1 SEHNR, CDR2 FQNEAQ (reference sequence). Trimming shortened V by 4 bases and J by 0 bases, and 6 bases separated the two germline ends.

The rearrangement joins TRBV7-3 to TRBJ2-1; 8 positions match TRBD2. Losses at the gene ends were 5 bases for V and 9 bases for J; bases not matched to a gene: 3. The CDR3 totals 12 residues. Germline CDR1 reads SGHTA; CDR2 reads FQGTGA. The CDR3 DNA sequence: TGTGCCAGCAGCGCGAGCGGGAGTGAGCAGTTCTTC. Residues: CASSASGSEQFF. Using reference TRBV7-3 and TRBJ2-1 for the parts outside the CDR3, the full variable domain is GAGVSQTPSNKVTEKGKYVELRCDPISGHTALYWYRQSLGQGPEFLIYFQGTGAADDSGLPNDRFFAVRPEGSVSTLKIQRTERGDSAVYLCASSASGSEQFFGPGTRLTVL.

The rearrangement links TRBV30 to TRBJ2-3; possible D gene TRBD1, 5 bases. Germline values: CDR1 GTSNPN, CDR2 SVGIG (reference sequence). The CDR3 is 13 amino acids. The ends were cut back, 1 base at V and 2 bases at J, with 7 bases in the middle. The CDR3 nucleotides read TGTGCCTGGAGTGAGGGGTTCACAGATACGCAGTATTTT. Its protein is CAWSEGFTDTQYF.

The rearrangement uses TRBV10-3 and TRBJ2-5; D might be TRBD2 (6 bases). V shed 0 bases and J shed 4 bases, with 9 bases lying between them. This CDR3 has 14 residues. CDR1 is ENHRY and CDR2 is SYGVKD in the germline V gene. The CDR3 protein is CAISESTRVETQYF. CDR3 in DNA: TGTGCCATCAGTGAGTCGACTAGAGTAGAGACCCAGTACTTC.